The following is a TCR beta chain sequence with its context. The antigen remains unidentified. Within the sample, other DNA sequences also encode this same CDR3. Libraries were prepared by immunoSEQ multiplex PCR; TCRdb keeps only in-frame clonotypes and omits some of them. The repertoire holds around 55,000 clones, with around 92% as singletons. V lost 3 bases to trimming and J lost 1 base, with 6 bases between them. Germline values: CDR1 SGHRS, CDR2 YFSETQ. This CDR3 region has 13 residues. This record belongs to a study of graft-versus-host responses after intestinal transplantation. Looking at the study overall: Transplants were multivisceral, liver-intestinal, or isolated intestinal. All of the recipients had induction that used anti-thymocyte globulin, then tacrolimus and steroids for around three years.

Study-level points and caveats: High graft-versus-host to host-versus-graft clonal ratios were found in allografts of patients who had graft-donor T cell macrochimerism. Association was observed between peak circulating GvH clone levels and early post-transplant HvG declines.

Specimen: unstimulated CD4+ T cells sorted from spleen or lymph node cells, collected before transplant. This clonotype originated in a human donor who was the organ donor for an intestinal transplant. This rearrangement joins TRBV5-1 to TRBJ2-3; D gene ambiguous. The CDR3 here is CASSSSGTDTQYF. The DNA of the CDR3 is TGCGCCAGCAGCTCCTCTGGCACAGATACGCAGTATTTT. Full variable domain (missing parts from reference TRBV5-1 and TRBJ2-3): KAGVTQTPRYLIKTRGQQVTLSCSPISGHRSVSWYQQTPGQGLQFLFEYFSETQRNKGNFPGRFSGRQFSNSRSEMNVSTLELGDSALYLCASSSSGTDTQYFGPGTRLTVL.